The 2 T cell receptor beta chains in this list originate from one sample, sequenced in a study of Graves' ophthalmopathy and Graves' hyperthyroidism. TCR beta CDR3 regions were amplified from RNA transcripts. HTBI primers primed a first-round RT-PCR, and a second-round multiplex PCR followed. Each CDR3 protein is one row after TCRdb ran MiXCR on the multiplex PCR reads. The sample records hundreds of thousands of distinct CDR3 sequences, roughly 41% being singletons. Sequences were obtained from peripheral blood. These receptors all stem from an adult man with Graves' ophthalmopathy.

Ten or more counts support this clonotype. The V and J genes are TRBV20-1 and TRBJ1-2; possible D gene TRBD1, 5 bases. V was pared by 3 bases and J by 10 bases, with 9 bases between. Germline V gene sequence: CDR1 DFQATT, CDR2 SNEGSKA (reference sequence). The CDR3 has 10 amino acids. The CDR3 region has the DNA TGCAGTGCTAGGGGACCGACCTACACCTTC. Residues: CSARGPTYTF.

The chain uses TRBV10-3 and TRBJ2-5; TRBD2 is a possible D gene (6 bases). The V gene lost 3 bases and the J gene lost 7 bases, with 12 bases spanning the gap. The CDR3 consists of 13 residues. The V gene's germline CDR1 is ENHRY and CDR2 SYGVKD. CDR3 loop: CAISERSAGTQYF. The CDR3 DNA reads as TGTGCCATCAGTGAACGTTCAGCGGGGACCCAGTACTTC.